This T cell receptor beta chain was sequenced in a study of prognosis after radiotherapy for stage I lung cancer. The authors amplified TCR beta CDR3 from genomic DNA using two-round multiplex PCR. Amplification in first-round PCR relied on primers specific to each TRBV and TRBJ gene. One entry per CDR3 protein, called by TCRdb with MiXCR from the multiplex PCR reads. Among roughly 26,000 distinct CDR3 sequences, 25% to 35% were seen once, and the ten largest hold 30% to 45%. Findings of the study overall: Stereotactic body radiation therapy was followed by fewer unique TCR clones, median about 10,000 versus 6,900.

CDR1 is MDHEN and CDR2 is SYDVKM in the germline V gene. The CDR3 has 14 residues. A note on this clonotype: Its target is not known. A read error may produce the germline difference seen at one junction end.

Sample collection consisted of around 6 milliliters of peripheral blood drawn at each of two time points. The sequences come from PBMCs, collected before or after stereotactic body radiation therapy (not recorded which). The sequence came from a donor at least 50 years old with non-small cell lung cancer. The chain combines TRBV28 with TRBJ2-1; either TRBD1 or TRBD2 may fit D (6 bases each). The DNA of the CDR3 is TGTGCCAGCATTTTACGGGGGCGCTCCTATGAGCATTTCTTC. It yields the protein CASILRGRSYEHFF.